This T cell receptor beta chain emerged from a study of CD8+CD57+ T cells in acquired aplastic anemia. Study-wide results and limits: Shared by patients and controls, 25 to 30 CD8+ CDR3s were abundant in patients.

For sequencing, patients were chosen who had shown expansion of CD8+CD57+ cells by flow cytometry. Patients were therapy-naive when their blood was sampled. The V gene's germline CDR1 is ENHRY and CDR2 SYGVKD. Trimming pared 0 bases from V and 4 bases from J, leaving 6 bases between. This CDR3 has 13 residues. Details on this clonotype: As yet, its antigen is unknown. Since no conserved phenylalanine or tryptophan closes the CDR3, a read error is the likely cause.

Genomic DNA provided the template from which TCR beta VDJ and CDR3 profiles were obtained. Using its own MiXCR run on the reads, TCRdb lists one record per CDR3 protein. The data contain some 200,000 distinct CDR3 sequences, roughly half of them seen just once; the ten biggest clones take up approximately 9.4%. The chain has TRBV10-3 and TRBJ1-1; D remains unclear. Sequencing input: sorted CD4+, CD8+, or CD8+CD57+ T cells (not recorded which) from PBMCs. The origin of this receptor is a human donor with aplastic anemia. The CDR3 bases are TGTGCCATCAGTGAGTCGGGGTGCACTGAAGCTTTCCTT. This gives the protein CAISESGCTEAFL.